Sequencing of this TCR beta chain was carried out in a study of T-cell reconstitution after alpha-beta-depleted transplantation in children. At least ten counts were recorded for this clonotype. The target antigen is unknown. Study-level findings and limits: Once a year had passed after transplant, T-cell counts and diversity came mostly from newly produced T cells. Reportedly, alpha-beta T cells present about two months post-transplant originated from several hundred expanded clones of graft origin.

This CDR3 comprises 16 residues. The ends lost 6 bases at V and 3 bases at J; junction bases unmatched: 10. From germline, CDR1 is MDHEN and CDR2 SYDVKM. Unique molecular identifiers featured in how the TCRbeta library was prepared. TCRdb processed the PCR reads anew with MiXCR; each CDR3 protein has one entry. The sample lists 450,000 to 600,000 distinct CDR3 sequences; approximately 12% were seen once. The sequence derives from a male patient aged 5 to 17 who had a stem cell transplant for acute myeloid leukemia, so the T cells may come from the graft donor. Sequenced material: PBMCs, mostly from graft donor cells, taken 360 days after TCRalphabeta/CD19-depleted stem cell transplant. The V and J genes are TRBV28 and TRBJ2-7, with TRBD1 matching over 11 bases. CDR3 sequence: CASSPVVDRGHYEQYF. The CDR3 nucleotides are TGTGCCAGCAGCCCCGTCGTGGACAGGGGGCACTACGAGCAGTACTTC. Supplemented by reference TRBV28 and TRBJ2-7, the full variable domain reads DVKVTQSSRYLVKRTGEKVFLECVQDMDHENMFWYRQDPGLGLRLIYFSYDVKMKEKGDIPEGYSVSREKKERFSLILESASTNQTSMYLCASSPVVDRGHYEQYFGPGTRLTVT.